This T cell receptor beta chain was observed in a study of T cell responses to AZD1222 COVID-19 vaccine. Sequencing was performed with immunoSEQ multiplex PCR; in TCRdb, only in-frame clones are kept and a portion is missing. The data hold about 150,000 clones, with around 90% observed a single time. Second-dose intervals of approximately 4 or approximately 12 weeks were pooled. CDR1 and CDR2 from the germline V gene are KGHSH and LQKENI. V trimming: 2 bases; J trimming: 3 bases; junction bases outside the gene matches: 2. CDR3 length equals 15 residues. This clone was picked up one time. The material sequenced was peripheral blood, taken 28 days after the second AZD1222 dose. This sequence joins TRBV18 and TRBJ1-5; 9 bases agree with TRBD1. The clonotype originates from an adult who received the AZD1222 COVID-19 vaccine. Here the CDR3 reads CASSPRTGVNQPQHF. The CDR3 nucleotides are TGTGCCAGCTCACCAAGGACAGGGGTCAATCAGCCCCAGCATTTT.